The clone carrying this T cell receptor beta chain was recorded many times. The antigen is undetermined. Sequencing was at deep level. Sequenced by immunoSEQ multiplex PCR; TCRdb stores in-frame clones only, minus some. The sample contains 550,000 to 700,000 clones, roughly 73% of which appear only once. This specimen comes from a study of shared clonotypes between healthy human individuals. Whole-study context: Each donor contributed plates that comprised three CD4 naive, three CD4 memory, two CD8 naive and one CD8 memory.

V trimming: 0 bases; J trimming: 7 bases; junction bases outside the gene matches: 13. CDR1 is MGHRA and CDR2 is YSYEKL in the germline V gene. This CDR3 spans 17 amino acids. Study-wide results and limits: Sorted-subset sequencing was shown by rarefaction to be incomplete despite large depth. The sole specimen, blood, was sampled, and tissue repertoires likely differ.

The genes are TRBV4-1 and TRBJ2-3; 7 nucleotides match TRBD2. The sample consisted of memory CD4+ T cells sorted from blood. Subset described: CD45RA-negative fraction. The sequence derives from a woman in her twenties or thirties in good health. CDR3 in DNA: TGCGCCAGCAGCCAAGATCCAGCAGCGGGACGAAGAAATACGCAGTATTTT. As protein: CASSQDPAAGRRNTQYF.